Listed below are T cell receptor beta chains from one sample, sequenced in a study of blood T cell repertoires in COVID-19. Sequencing used immunoSEQ multiplex PCR; TCRdb keeps in-frame clones, though not all of them. The sample carries approximately 250,000 clones, about 91% recorded once. The material sequenced was PBMCs or T cells enriched from blood (not recorded which). The receptors originated from a man between 40 and 49 years old who had been exposed to COVID-19. The CDR3 runs from the conserved cysteine through the conserved F or W. A D gene is named only where the DNA matches it firmly. Size tells how often a clone was seen (once, few, many) or the class of an expanded clone, and some rows leave it out.

D: .
V: TRBV3-1/TRBV3-2
J: TRBJ2-3
size: .
DNA: TGTGCCAGCAGCCAAGGAGGTCCGGGGAGCACAGATACGCAGTATTTT
CDR3: CASSQGGPGSTDTQYF

D: .
V: TRBV11-3
J: TRBJ2-7
size: .
DNA: TGTGCCAGCAGCTTAGGCCTCGCGGACGAGCAGTACTTC
CDR3: CASSLGLADEQYF

D: TRBD2
V: TRBV29-1
J: TRBJ2-1
size: .
DNA: TGCAGCTTGAAAGCGGGGAGCTCCTACAATGAGCAGTTCTTC
CDR3: CSLKAGSSYNEQFF

D: TRBD2
V: TRBV5-1
J: TRBJ2-5
size: .
DNA: TGCGCCAGTAGCTCCGGGACTAGTGGGTTCCAAGAGACCCAGTACTTC
CDR3: CASSSGTSGFQETQYF

D: .
V: TRBV7-2
J: TRBJ2-1
size: .
DNA: TGTGCCAGCAGCTTTAGCGGCTCCTACAATGAGCAGTTCTTC
CDR3: CASSFSGSYNEQFF

D: TRBD2
V: TRBV27
J: TRBJ2-7
size: .
DNA: TGTGCCAGCAGTTTAGAAATTGCTAGCGGGAGGCCGGCCGAGCAGTACTTC
CDR3: CASSLEIASGRPAEQYF

D: .
V: TRBV7-9
J: TRBJ2-1
size: .
DNA: TGTGCCAGCAGCCTCCCCAGTGGAGGTGAGCAGTTCTTC
CDR3: CASSLPSGGEQFF

D: .
V: TRBV28
J: TRBJ1-6
size: .
DNA: TGTGCCAGCAATCGGGACAATAATTCACCCCTCCACTTT
CDR3: CASNRDNNSPLHF

D: TRBD1
V: TRBV10-3
J: TRBJ2-3
size: .
DNA: TGTGCCATCAGCGTCGGGACAGCCACAGATACGCAGTATTTT
CDR3: CAISVGTATDTQYF

D: TRBD1
V: TRBV7-9
J: TRBJ1-1
size: .
DNA: TGTGCCAGCAGCCAGGGGGGGAACACTGAAGCTTTCTTT
CDR3: CASSQGGNTEAFF

D: .
V: TRBV6-4
J: TRBJ2-2
size: .
DNA: TGTGCCAGCAGTCACGACTTGAACACCGGGGAGCTGTTTTTT
CDR3: CASSHDLNTGELFF

D: TRBD2
V: TRBV12-5
J: TRBJ2-7
size: .
DNA: TGTGCTAGTGGTTTGGGTAGCGGGAGGCGAATCGAGCAGTACTTC
CDR3: CASGLGSGRRIEQYF

D: TRBD2
V: TRBV18
J: TRBJ2-7
size: .
DNA: TGTGCCAGCTCAAATAGCGGGAGTGGACACGAGCAGTACTTC
CDR3: CASSNSGSGHEQYF

D: .
V: TRBV29-1
J: TRBJ2-1
size: .
DNA: TGCAGCGTTGAACCCCCGGACAGCTCCTACAATGAGCAGTTCTTC
CDR3: CSVEPPDSSYNEQFF

D: .
V: TRBV7-2
J: TRBJ2-2
size: .
DNA: TGTGCCAGCAGCTTATTCCAGGGGCGGACCGGGGAGCTGTTTTTT
CDR3: CASSLFQGRTGELFF

D: .
V: TRBV4-1
J: TRBJ1-5
size: .
DNA: TGCGCCAGCAGCCAAGATATCGGAGGGGGCAATCAGCCCCAGCATTTT
CDR3: CASSQDIGGGNQPQHF

D: .
V: TRBV28
J: TRBJ1-3
size: .
DNA: TGTGCCAGCACCCTAATCCGGGGGGCAGGTGGAAACACCATATATTTT
CDR3: CASTLIRGAGGNTIYF

D: .
V: TRBV6-4
J: TRBJ2-2
size: few
DNA: TGTGCCAGCAGTGACTCGCAGGGCGGCACCGGGGAGCTGTTTTTT
CDR3: CASSDSQGGTGELFF